This is a list of T cell receptor beta chains from one sample in a study of T cell responses to AZD1222 COVID-19 vaccine. Only in-frame clones appear in the TCRdb table, and some are missing; sequencing was by immunoSEQ multiplex PCR. The table has 90,000 to 120,000 clones, more than 70% seen once. The sequenced sample was peripheral blood, obtained on day 0 of AZD1222 vaccination. Source of these receptors: an adult in good health. The CDR3 runs from the conserved cysteine through the conserved F or W. D genes are given only for firm matches. Not every row has a clone size; where given, it reads once, few, many or a size class.

TRBJ2-2 | TRBD2 | 14 | NA | TRBV7-9 | TGTGCCAGCAGCTTGCGGGAGTACGACGGGGAGCTGTTTTTT | CASSLREYDGELFF
TRBJ2-3 | TRBD1 | 15 | NA | TRBV15 | TGTGCCACCAGCAGAGATCAGGGGGCATCAGATACGCAGTATTTT | CATSRDQGASDTQYF
TRBJ2-1 | NA | 14 | few | TRBV10-3 | TGTGCCATCAGGCCGCGGGGGCTCTACAATGAGCAGTTCTTC | CAIRPRGLYNEQFF
TRBJ2-3 | NA | 19 | hyperexpanded | TRBV4-1 | TGCGCCAGCAGCCTCCGGGACAGGTTTAGCGGGAGAGTCACAGATACGCAGTATTTT | CASSLRDRFSGRVTDTQYF
TRBJ2-7 | NA | 13 | once | TRBV7-2 | TGTGCCAGCAGCCATAACTGGGCCTACGAGCAGTACTTC | CASSHNWAYEQYF
TRBJ2-2 | TRBD2 | 17 | NA | TRBV6-4 | TGTGCCAGCAGTATAGCGGGAGGCCTTACGAACACCGGGGAGCTGTTTTTT | CASSIAGGLTNTGELFF
TRBJ1-6 | TRBD1 | 19 | NA | TRBV7-6 | TGTGCCAGCAGCCGATCCGGGACAGGGTTAGAAGGGAATAATTCACCCCTCCACTTT | CASSRSGTGLEGNNSPLHF
TRBJ1-5 | NA | 15 | NA | TRBV5-6 | TGTGCCAGCAGCCCGGGCAGGTATAGCAATCAGCCCCAGCATTTT | CASSPGRYSNQPQHF
TRBJ2-3 | NA | 12 | NA | TRBV7-2 | TGTGCCAGCAGCTTTTTAAGAGATACGCAGTATTTT | CASSFLRDTQYF
TRBJ2-7 | TRBD2 | 15 | few | TRBV7-9 | TGTGCCAGCAGCTCCGGGACTAGCGGGAACTACGAGCAGTACTTC | CASSSGTSGNYEQYF
TRBJ1-6 | TRBD1 | 15 | NA | TRBV28 | TGTGCCAGCAGTCCCCCAAGGGACAGGGTTTCGCCCCTCCACTTT | CASSPPRDRVSPLHF
TRBJ1-1 | NA | 13 | once | TRBV18 | TGTGCCAGCTCACCGGCGGGGGCGGCTGAAGCTTTCTTT | CASSPAGAAEAFF
TRBJ2-7 | NA | 13 | NA | TRBV28 | TGTGCCGTCAATGGCGGGATCCCTTACGAGCAGTACTTC | CAVNGGIPYEQYF
TRBJ1-2 | NA | 15 | NA | TRBV7-2 | TGTGCCAGCAGCTTAGGAGGGCGAGGGCGGGATGGCTACACCTTC | CASSLGGRGRDGYTF
TRBJ1-5 | NA | 11 | NA | TRBV19 | TGTGCCAGTTTCGGCGGGAAGGCCCAGCATTTT | CASFGGKAQHF
TRBJ1-6 | NA | 13 | NA | TRBV2 | TGTGCCAGCAGGGGCACGGAACCTTCACCCCTCCACTTT | CASRGTEPSPLHF
TRBJ1-2 | NA | 14 | once | TRBV7-9 | TGTGCCAGCAGCCCACCCGGCAGGGACTATGGCTACACCTTC | CASSPPGRDYGYTF
TRBJ1-6 | NA | 14 | few | TRBV6-1 | TGTGCCAGCAGTGAAGCGAATCGCAATTCACCCCTCCACTTT | CASSEANRNSPLHF
TRBJ1-2 | NA | 15 | NA | TRBV11-2 | TGTGCCAGCAGCTTAGGCAGGGTGGCTAACTATGGCTACACCTTC | CASSLGRVANYGYTF
TRBJ2-2 | TRBD2 | 17 | NA | TRBV19 | TGTGCCAGTATACGTAGCGGGCTAGCGGGAGGTACCGGGGAGCTGTTTTTT | CASIRSGLAGGTGELFF
TRBJ1-2 | NA | 16 | NA | TRBV28 | TGTGCCAGCAGCCAAACAGGCAGGTCGGAGGACTATGGCTACACCTTC | CASSQTGRSEDYGYTF
TRBJ2-2 | NA | 15 | NA | TRBV3-1/TRBV3-2 | TGTGCCAGCAGCCTCCCTCCAGGGAACACCGGGGAGCTGTTTTTT | CASSLPPGNTGELFF
TRBJ2-7 | NA | 12 | NA | TRBV6-5 | TGTGCCAGCAGTTGGGACAACTACGAGCAGTACTTC | CASSWDNYEQYF
TRBJ1-5 | NA | 12 | NA | TRBV5-8 | TGTGCCAGCAGCTTTCTTGGGCAGCCCCAGCATTTT | CASSFLGQPQHF
TRBJ1-6 | NA | 15 | NA | TRBV7-2 | TGTGCCAGCAGTGAAAGGGGGGCGGAGAATTCACCCCTCCACTTT | CASSERGAENSPLHF
TRBJ2-7 | NA | 14 | NA | TRBV7-2 | TGTGCCAGCAGCTTAGCCCGGAGGGCAAACGAGCAGTACTTC | CASSLARRANEQYF
TRBJ2-7 | TRBD1 | 15 | NA | TRBV7-2 | TGTGCCAGCAGCCAAGGACAGGGACTTACCTACGAGCAGTACTTC | CASSQGQGLTYEQYF
TRBJ2-2 | TRBD2 | 17 | NA | TRBV28 | TGTGCCAGCAGTGCTTCGACTAGCGGGAGAATAGCCGGGGAGCTGTTTTTT | CASSASTSGRIAGELFF
TRBJ2-7 | TRBD1 | 13 | NA | TRBV2 | TGTGCCAGCCGCGATCGGGACAGCCGCCGGCTGGGCTTC | CASRDRDSRRLGF
TRBJ1-3 | NA | 15 | once | TRBV7-8 | TGTGCCAGCAGCTTACCCCCCGGCTCTGGAAACACCATATATTTT | CASSLPPGSGNTIYF
TRBJ2-7 | NA | 13 | NA | TRBV21-1 | NA | CASWGGGSYEQYF
TRBJ1-4 | TRBD1 | 14 | NA | TRBV18 | TGTGCCAGCTCACCGGGACAGGGAGTAGAAAAACTGTTTTTT | CASSPGQGVEKLFF
TRBJ2-5 | TRBD1 | 16 | NA | TRBV7-9 | TGTGCCAGCGAGGGTAAAGCGAGACAGGGGATGGAGACCCAGTACTTC | CASEGKARQGMETQYF
TRBJ2-1 | TRBD2 | 13 | NA | TRBV3-1/TRBV3-2 | TGTGCCAGCATGCAGCGGGAGACCAATGAGCAGTTCTTC | CASMQRETNEQFF
TRBJ1-3 | NA | 15 | NA | TRBV6-5 | TGTGCCAGCAGTTACTCGGGGGACTCTGGAAACACCATATATTTT | CASSYSGDSGNTIYF
TRBJ2-7 | NA | 13 | NA | TRBV19 | TGTGCCAGTAGTACCCGGACATTCTCCGGGCAGTACTTC | CASSTRTFSGQYF
TRBJ2-7 | NA | 18 | once | TRBV27 | TGTGCCAGCAGTAGGACTCGGGCTTCCAACCGTCAAACCTACGAGCAGTACTTC | CASSRTRASNRQTYEQYF
TRBJ1-5 | NA | 13 | NA | TRBV19 | TGTGCTTCTAGTGGGGGGCTCGGTCAGCCCCAGCATTTT | CASSGGLGQPQHF
TRBJ2-7 | TRBD2 | 14 | once | TRBV5-4 | TGTGCCAGCAGCTTGGCTAGCGGCCCCTACGAGCAGTACTTC | CASSLASGPYEQYF
TRBJ2-1 | TRBD1 | 16 | NA | TRBV13 | TGTGCCAGCAGCCCAATGGGCAGGGGGCTAGGGAATGAGCAGTTCTTC | CASSPMGRGLGNEQFF
TRBJ1-2 | TRBD1 | 15 | NA | TRBV3-1/TRBV3-2 | TGTGCCAGCAGCCAACCGGGACAGGGTGAGGTTGGCTACACCTTC | CASSQPGQGEVGYTF
TRBJ1-5 | NA | 12 | few | TRBV19 | TGTGCCAGTAGTTTCGCCGGGGGGCCCCAGCATTTT | CASSFAGGPQHF
TRBJ1-1 | NA | 13 | NA | TRBV27 | TGTGCCAGCACCCTGAGGCCGAACACTGAAGCTTTCTTT | CASTLRPNTEAFF
TRBJ2-7 | TRBD1 | 14 | NA | TRBV6-2/TRBV6-3 | TGTGCCAGCAGACCTGGACAGGGGTCCTACGAGCAGTACTTC | CASRPGQGSYEQYF
TRBJ2-7 | NA | 15 | once | TRBV27 | TGTGCCAGCAGTTTATTGAGGACGGTCGTCTACGAGCAGTACTTC | CASSLLRTVVYEQYF
TRBJ2-2 | TRBD1 | 17 | NA | TRBV24-1 | TGTGCCACCAGTGATGATACTCAGACAGGGGTGACCGGGGAGCTGTTTTTT | CATSDDTQTGVTGELFF
TRBJ2-2 | NA | 11 | NA | TRBV14 | TGTGCCAGCAGCCAAGACGGGGAGCTGTTTTTT | CASSQDGELFF
TRBJ2-5 | TRBD1 | 16 | NA | TRBV18 | TGTGCCAGCTCATACTACAGGGACAGGGGACAAGAGACCCAGTACTTC | CASSYYRDRGQETQYF
TRBJ1-4 | NA | 15 | NA | TRBV27 | TGTGCCAGCCTTCCCACGGGGGCAGTTAATGAAAAACTGTTTTTT | CASLPTGAVNEKLFF
TRBJ2-1 | NA | 14 | NA | TRBV11-3 | TGTGCCAGCAGCTTAGTAGGTCTGTACAATGAGCAGTTCTTC | CASSLVGLYNEQFF
TRBJ2-5 | NA | 15 | NA | TRBV5-1 | TGCGCCAGCAGCTTGGCCTCGAATGAAGAAGAGACCCAGTACTTC | CASSLASNEEETQYF
TRBJ1-1 | NA | 14 | NA | TRBV24-1 | TGTGCCACCAGTGATTCCCGGCTTGGGACTGAAGCTTTCTTT | CATSDSRLGTEAFF
TRBJ1-6 | NA | 15 | NA | TRBV14 | TGTGCCAGCAGCAAACAGCTAAAGGGGAATTCACCCCTCCACTTT | CASSKQLKGNSPLHF
TRBJ1-2 | NA | 14 | NA | TRBV7-3 | TGTGCCAGCAGCCCCGGAGGGACCCGCTATGGCTACACCTTC | CASSPGGTRYGYTF
TRBJ1-4 | NA | 15 | NA | TRBV5-4 | TGTGCCAGCAGCTTAACGTCAACAACTAATGAAAAACTGTTTTTT | CASSLTSTTNEKLFF
TRBJ2-1 | TRBD2 | 18 | NA | TRBV30 | TGTGCCTGGAGTGTACGGACTAGCGGGAGGAAATCCTACAATGAGCAGTTCTTC | CAWSVRTSGRKSYNEQFF
TRBJ2-3 | TRBD2 | 18 | NA | TRBV4-3 | TGCGCCAGCAGCCACCCCCTGACGAGCGGGAGCTCCTTACATACGCAGTATTTT | CASSHPLTSGSSLHTQYF
TRBJ1-2 | NA | 13 | NA | TRBV6-4 | TGTGCCAGCAGTGACTCGAGCGGAAATGGCTACACCTTC | CASSDSSGNGYTF